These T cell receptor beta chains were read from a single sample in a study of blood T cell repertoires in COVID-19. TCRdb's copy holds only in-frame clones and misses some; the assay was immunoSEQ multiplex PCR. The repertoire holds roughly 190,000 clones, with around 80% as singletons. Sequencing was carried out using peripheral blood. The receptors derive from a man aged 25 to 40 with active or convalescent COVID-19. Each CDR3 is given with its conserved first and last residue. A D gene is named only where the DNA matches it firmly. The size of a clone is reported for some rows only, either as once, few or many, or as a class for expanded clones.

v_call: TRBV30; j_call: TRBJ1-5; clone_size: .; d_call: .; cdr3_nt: TGTGCCTGGAGTGTACTAGGGGGGGTTGGCAATCAGCCCCAGCATTTT; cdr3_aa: CAWSVLGGVGNQPQHF
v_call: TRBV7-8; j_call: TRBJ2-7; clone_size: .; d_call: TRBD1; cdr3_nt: TGTGCCAGCAGGGGGACAGGGTGGGAGGTCGAGCAGTACTTC; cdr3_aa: CASRGTGWEVEQYF
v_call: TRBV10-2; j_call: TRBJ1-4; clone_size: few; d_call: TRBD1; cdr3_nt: TGCGCCAGCAGTGAGATGTACAGGGGGAGTGAAAAACTGTTTTTT; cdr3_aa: CASSEMYRGSEKLFF
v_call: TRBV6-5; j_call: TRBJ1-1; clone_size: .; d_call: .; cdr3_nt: TGTGCCAGCATGAGTGGAGCTGTTCTGAACACTGAAGCTTTCTTT; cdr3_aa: CASMSGAVLNTEAFF
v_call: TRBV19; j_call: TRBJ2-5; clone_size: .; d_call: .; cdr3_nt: TGTGCCAGCGGGGGTTGGGGAGAGACCCAGTACTTC; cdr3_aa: CASGGWGETQYF
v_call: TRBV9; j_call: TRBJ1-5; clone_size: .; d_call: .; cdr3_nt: TGTGCCAGCAGCGTAGACGGAGGGGTAGATCAGCCCCAGCATTTT; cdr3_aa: CASSVDGGVDQPQHF
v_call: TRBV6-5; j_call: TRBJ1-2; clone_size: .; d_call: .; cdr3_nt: TGTGCCAGCAGTTACCGAGGATATGGCTACACCTTC; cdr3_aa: CASSYRGYGYTF
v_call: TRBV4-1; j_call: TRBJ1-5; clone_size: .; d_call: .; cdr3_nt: TGCGCCAGCAGCCAAACCGTGATGAGTCAGCCCCAGCATTTT; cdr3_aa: CASSQTVMSQPQHF
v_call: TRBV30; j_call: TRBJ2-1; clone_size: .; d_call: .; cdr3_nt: TGTGCCTGGAGTGTAAGAGGTTTACCCTCCTACAATGAGCAGTTCTTC; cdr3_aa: CAWSVRGLPSYNEQFF
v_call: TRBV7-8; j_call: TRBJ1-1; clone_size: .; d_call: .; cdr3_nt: TGTGCCAGCAGCCCCCGTGAGATTTACACTGAAGCTTTCTTT; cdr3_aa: CASSPREIYTEAFF
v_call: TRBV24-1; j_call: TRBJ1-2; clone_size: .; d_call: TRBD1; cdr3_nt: TGTGCCACCAGTGATCCATATAGACAGGGGTTAGGCTACACCTTC; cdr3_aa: CATSDPYRQGLGYTF
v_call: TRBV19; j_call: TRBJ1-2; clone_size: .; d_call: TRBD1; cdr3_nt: TGTGCCAGTAGTCCCGGACAGGGGCCAAACTATGGCTACACCTTC; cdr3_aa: CASSPGQGPNYGYTF
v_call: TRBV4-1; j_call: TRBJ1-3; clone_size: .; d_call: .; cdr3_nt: TGCGCCAGCAGCCAAGAGGGCACAGGGAGCTCTGGAAACACCATATATTTT; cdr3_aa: CASSQEGTGSSGNTIYF
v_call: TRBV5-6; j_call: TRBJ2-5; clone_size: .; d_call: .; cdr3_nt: TGTGCCAGCAGCTTGGGGGCCACTGGTAAAAAAGAGACCCAGTACTTC; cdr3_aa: CASSLGATGKKETQYF
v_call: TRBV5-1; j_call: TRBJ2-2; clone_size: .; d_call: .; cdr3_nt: TGCGCCAGCAGCTTGCAGGGTACCGGGGAGCTGTTTTTT; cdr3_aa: CASSLQGTGELFF
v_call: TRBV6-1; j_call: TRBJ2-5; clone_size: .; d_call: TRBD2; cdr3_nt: TGTGCCAGCAGTGAATTTAGCGGGGGGCAAGAGACCCAGTACTTC; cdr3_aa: CASSEFSGGQETQYF
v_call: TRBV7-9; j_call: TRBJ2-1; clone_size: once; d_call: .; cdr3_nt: TGTGCCAGCAGCGCAGGGGTTGGTGTACACGATGAGCAGTTCTTC; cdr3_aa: CASSAGVGVHDEQFF
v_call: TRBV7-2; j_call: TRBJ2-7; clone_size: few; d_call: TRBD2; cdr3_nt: TGTGCCAGCAGTTGGGGAGTGGCTAGCGGAGTTTACGAGCAGTACTTC; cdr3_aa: CASSWGVASGVYEQYF
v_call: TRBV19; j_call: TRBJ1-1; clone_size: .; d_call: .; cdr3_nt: TGTGCCAGTAGTATAGACACAGGGCGGTTGGCTGAAGCTTTCTTT; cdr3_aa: CASSIDTGRLAEAFF
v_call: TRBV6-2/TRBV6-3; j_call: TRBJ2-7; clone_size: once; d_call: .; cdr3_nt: TGTGCCAGCAGTTACTCCGTTTGGAAGGGGGTAGACTACGAGCAGTACTTC; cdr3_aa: CASSYSVWKGVDYEQYF
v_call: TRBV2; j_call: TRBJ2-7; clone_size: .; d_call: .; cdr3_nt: TGTGCCAGCAGTGACAGGGGTGGCTACGAGCAGTACTTC; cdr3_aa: CASSDRGGYEQYF
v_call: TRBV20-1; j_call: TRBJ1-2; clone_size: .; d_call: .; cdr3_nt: TGCAGTGCTACCCGAAGCGGCGGCTACACCTTC; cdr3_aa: CSATRSGGYTF
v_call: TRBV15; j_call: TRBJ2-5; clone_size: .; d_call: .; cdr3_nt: TGTGCCACCAGCAGAGGGGCCGACCAAGAGACCCAGTACTTC; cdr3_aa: CATSRGADQETQYF
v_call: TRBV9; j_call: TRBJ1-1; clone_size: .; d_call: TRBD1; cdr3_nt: TGTGCCAGCAGCTCCCGGACAGGGGGTGATGAAGCTTTCTTT; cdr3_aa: CASSSRTGGDEAFF
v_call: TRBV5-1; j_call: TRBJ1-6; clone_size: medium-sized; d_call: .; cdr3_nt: TGCGCCAGCAGCTTGAAAGGAGCCTCCAATTCACCCCTCCACTTT; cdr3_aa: CASSLKGASNSPLHF
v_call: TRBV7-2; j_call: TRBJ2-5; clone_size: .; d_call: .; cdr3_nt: TGTGCCAGCAGCTTAGGCGCAGGGGTCTGGGAGACCCAGTACTTC; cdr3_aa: CASSLGAGVWETQYF
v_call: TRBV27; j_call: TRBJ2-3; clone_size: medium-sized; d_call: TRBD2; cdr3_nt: TGTGCCAGCAGTTTATACGGGGGGAGGGCCACAGATACGCAGTATTTT; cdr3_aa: CASSLYGGRATDTQYF
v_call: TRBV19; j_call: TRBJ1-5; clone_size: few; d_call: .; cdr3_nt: TGTGCCAGTAGTATGGGGGCGTCCTTAGGGCAGCCCCAGCATTTT; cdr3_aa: CASSMGASLGQPQHF
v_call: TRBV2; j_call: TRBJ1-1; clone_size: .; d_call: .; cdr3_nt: TGTGCCAGCGGAAACCAGGGCATGAACACTGAAGCTTTCTTT; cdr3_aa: CASGNQGMNTEAFF
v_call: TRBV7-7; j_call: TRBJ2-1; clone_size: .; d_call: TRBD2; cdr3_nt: TGTGCTAGCAGCTGGGGACTAGCGGAGAACAATGAGCAGTTCTTC; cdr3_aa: CASSWGLAENNEQFF
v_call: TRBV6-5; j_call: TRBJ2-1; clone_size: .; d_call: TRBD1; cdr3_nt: TGTGCCAGCAAGAATCGACAGGGCACTGAGCAGTTCTTC; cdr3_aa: CASKNRQGTEQFF
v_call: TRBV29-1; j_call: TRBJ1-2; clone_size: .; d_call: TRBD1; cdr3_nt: TGCAGCGTTGAGTCGACAGGGCTGAACTATGGCTACACCTTC; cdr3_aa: CSVESTGLNYGYTF
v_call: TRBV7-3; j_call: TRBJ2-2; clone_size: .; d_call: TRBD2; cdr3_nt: TGTGCCAGCAGCTGGGGACTAGCGGGGGGCAAGGCCGGGGAGCTGTTTTTT; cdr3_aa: CASSWGLAGGKAGELFF
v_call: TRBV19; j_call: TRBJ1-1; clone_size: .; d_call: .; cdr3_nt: TGTGCCAGTACCAAGGGGGGGTGGACTGAAGCTTTCTTT; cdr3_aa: CASTKGGWTEAFF
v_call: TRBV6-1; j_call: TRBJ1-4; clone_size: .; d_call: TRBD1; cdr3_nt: TGTGCCAGCAGTGACCATGACAGGGACACTAATGAAAAACTGTTTTTT; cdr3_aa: CASSDHDRDTNEKLFF
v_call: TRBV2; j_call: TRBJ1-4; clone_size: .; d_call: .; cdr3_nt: TGTGCCAGCAAAAGATCAGGGATGGATGAAAAACTGTTTTTT; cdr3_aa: CASKRSGMDEKLFF
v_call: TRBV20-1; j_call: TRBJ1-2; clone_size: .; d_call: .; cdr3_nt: TGCAGTGCTCGTTTCAACTATGGCTACACCTTC; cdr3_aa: CSARFNYGYTF
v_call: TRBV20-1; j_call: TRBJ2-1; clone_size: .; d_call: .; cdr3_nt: TGCAGTGCTCGCCGGGACAATGAGCAGTTCTTC; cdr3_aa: CSARRDNEQFF
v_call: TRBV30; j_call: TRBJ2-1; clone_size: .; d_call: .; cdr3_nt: TGTGCCTGGAGTGTAGAGGGACTGGCCTACAATGAGCAGTTCTTC; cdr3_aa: CAWSVEGLAYNEQFF
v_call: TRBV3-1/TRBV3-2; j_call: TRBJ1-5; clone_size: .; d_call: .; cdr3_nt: TGTGCCAGCAGCCAAAGTCCTGCGGGGCAGCCCCAGCATTTT; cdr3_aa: CASSQSPAGQPQHF
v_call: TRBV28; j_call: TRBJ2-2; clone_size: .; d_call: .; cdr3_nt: TGTGCCAGCAGTTTAACACCGAACACCGGGGAGCTGTTTTTT; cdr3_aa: CASSLTPNTGELFF
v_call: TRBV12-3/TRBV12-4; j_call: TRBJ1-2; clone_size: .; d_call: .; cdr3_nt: TGTGCCAGCAGCAACAGTCCTAACTATGGCTACACCTTC; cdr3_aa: CASSNSPNYGYTF
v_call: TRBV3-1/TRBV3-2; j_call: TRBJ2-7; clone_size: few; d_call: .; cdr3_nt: TGTGCCAGCAGCCAAGACGCAGGGGCCTCCTACGAGCAGTACTTC; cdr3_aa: CASSQDAGASYEQYF
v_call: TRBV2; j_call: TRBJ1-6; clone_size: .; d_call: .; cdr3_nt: TGTGCCAGCAGGGCTTATAATTCACCCCTCCACTTT; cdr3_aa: CASRAYNSPLHF